The 20 T cell receptor beta chains listed next were all sequenced from one sample in a study of regulatory dendritic cells for organ transplantation. The protocol was immunoSEQ multiplex PCR, while the TCRdb copy is restricted to in-frame clones and leaves out a portion. The data contain 20,000 to 25,000 clones, 70% to 80% of them singletons. The material sequenced was memory CD4+ T cells from blood. Sample subset: CD45RO+ memory T cells. The source is a human donor in good health.

This sequence joins TRBV7-2 and TRBJ1-5; the D is unclear. The CDR3 is 14 amino acids. Germline CDR1 reads SGHTA; CDR2 reads FQGNSA. V dropped 2 bases and J dropped 8 bases, with 13 bases sitting between them. The CDR3 protein is CASSLPGLGKPQHF. The DNA of the CDR3 is TGTGCCAGCAGCTTACCTGGCCTGGGCAAGCCCCAGCATTTT.

The chain links TRBV10-3 to TRBJ1-5; 12 bases are shared with TRBD1. V shed 4 bases and J 7 bases; nucleotides not matched to a gene: 5. Germline V gives CDR1 ENHRY, CDR2 SYGVKD. The CDR3 consists of 15 residues. CDR3 bases: TGTGCCATCAGTGGGGGACAGGGGGCAGGACAGCCCCAGCATTTT. It translates to CAISGGQGAGQPQHF.

This clone was counted a single time. The sample has other DNA sequences that encode this CDR3 too. The rearrangement uses TRBV4-1 and TRBJ2-5, with 12 bases fitting TRBD2. V shed 1 base and J 5 bases; nucleotides not matched to a gene: 8. CDR3 length: 17 amino acids. Germline V gives CDR1 MGHRA, CDR2 YSYEKL. CDR3 bases: TGCGCCAGCAGCCAAGTATCTAGCGGGGGGGCCCGGGAGACCCAGTACTTC. Encoded protein: CASSQVSSGGARETQYF.

The chain employs TRBV29-1 and TRBJ2-7, with 9 bases that match TRBD2. This CDR3 contains 11 residues. The trim removed 6 bases at V and 6 bases at J, leaving 3 bases unmatched. Germline values: CDR1 SQVTM, CDR2 ANQGSEA. CDR3 bases: TGCAGCGTGAGTAGCGGGGGCGAGCAGTACTTC. Translating gives CSVSSGGEQYF.

The V and J genes are TRBV9 and TRBJ2-7; D is possibly TRBD2 (5 bases). The V gene lost 3 bases and the J gene lost 5 bases, with 12 bases spanning the gap. CDR3 length: 13 amino acids. Germline values: CDR1 SGDLS, CDR2 YYNGEE. CDR3 loop: CASSAHEGHEQYF. The CDR3 region has the DNA TGTGCCAGCAGCGCCCACGAGGGCCACGAGCAGTACTTC. Drawing the rest from reference TRBV9 and TRBJ2-7, the complete variable domain is DSGVTQTPKHLITATGQRVTLRCSPRSGDLSVYWYQQSLDQGLQFLIQYYNGEERAKGNILERFSAQQFPDLHSELNLSSLELGDSALYFCASSAHEGHEQYFGPGTRLTVT.

This chain uses TRBV7-6 with TRBJ2-3; D possibly corresponds to TRBD1 (7 bases). V was trimmed by 5 bases and J by 0 bases, leaving 15 bases between them. The CDR3 has 16 residues. Germline-derived CDR1 and CDR2 are SGHVS and FNYEAQ. CDR3 region: CASSPWGDSSTDTQYF. DNA of the CDR3: TGTGCCAGCAGCCCATGGGGGGACAGCAGCACAGATACGCAGTATTTT.

The CDR3 DNA follows: TGTGCCAGACTGGACAGTTTTAATGAAAAACTGTTTTTT. It translates to CARLDSFNEKLFF. The chain combines TRBV6-6 with TRBJ1-4; TRBD1 might be the D (6 bases). The CDR3 contains 13 residues. Germline-derived CDR1 and CDR2 are MNHNY and SVGAGI (reference sequence). Trimming cost V 9 bases and J 4 bases, with 12 bases left between them.

This chain links TRBV7-8 with TRBJ2-7; TRBD1 agrees at 7 bases. The trim removed 5 bases at V and 5 bases at J, leaving 12 bases unmatched. This CDR3 has 15 residues. Per the germline V gene, CDR1 is SGHVS and CDR2 is FQNEAQ. CDR3 amino acids: CASSPRQGPRDEQYF. As DNA, the CDR3 is TGTGCCAGCAGCCCGAGACAGGGCCCAAGAGACGAGCAGTACTTC.

V usage is TRBV5-6 and J usage is TRBJ2-1; possible D gene TRBD1, 5 bases. V dropped 0 bases and J dropped 4 bases, with 11 bases sitting between them. The CDR3 totals 15 residues. From germline, CDR1 is SGHDT and CDR2 YYEEEE. This CDR3 is CASSLVDREYNEQFF. The DNA for the CDR3 is TGTGCCAGCAGCTTGGTAGACAGAGAGTACAATGAGCAGTTCTTC.

CDR3 amino acids: CASSLGAGYSYEQYF. CDR3 nucleotides: TGTGCCAGCAGCTTAGGAGCGGGGTACTCCTACGAGCAGTACTTC. The chain links TRBV7-8 to TRBJ2-7, with 7 bases that match TRBD2. The CDR3 runs 15 residues. The V segment lost 1 base and the J segment 0 bases; nucleotides outside the gene matches: 3. Germline assignment: CDR1 SGHVS and CDR2 FQNEAQ.

The gene calls are TRBV4-2 and TRBJ2-3, with D maybe TRBD2 (7 bases). The CDR3 has 20 residues. Germline V gene sequence: CDR1 LGHNA, CDR2 YNFKEQ. The germline V and J ends were trimmed by 2 bases and 2 bases, with 26 bases remaining between them. CDR3 amino acids: CASSQQTTGGRGPYTDTQYF. The DNA for the CDR3 is TGTGCCAGCAGCCAACAAACTACGGGTGGGCGGGGGCCGTACACAGATACGCAGTATTTT.

In its sample, this clone was seen once. V is TRBV7-9 and J is TRBJ2-1, with 7 bases lining up with TRBD2. CDR1 SEHNR and CDR2 FQNEAQ come from the germline V gene (reference sequence). CDR3 length: 15 residues. The junction had 4 bases not matched to a gene; V was cut back by 5 bases and J by 0 bases. The CDR3 region is CASSLRGGSYNEQFF. CDR3 coding DNA: TGTGCCAGCAGCCTCCGCGGGGGCTCCTACAATGAGCAGTTCTTC.

This clone showed up just a few times. The V call is TRBV6-5, the J call TRBJ1-1; 7 nucleotides line up with TRBD1. J lost 5 bases, V lost 5 bases, and 8 bases had no gene match. The CDR3 runs to 14 residues. Germline CDR1 is MNHEY and CDR2 is SVGAGI. The CDR3 spells CASSLQGKGTEAFF. CDR3 sequence (DNA): TGTGCCAGCAGTCTACAGGGGAAAGGGACTGAAGCTTTCTTT.

This clone appeared a single time. The rearrangement links TRBV19 to TRBJ1-4, with 8 bases aligning to TRBD1. The V gene's germline CDR1 is LNHDA and CDR2 SQIVND (reference sequence). Losses at the gene ends were 4 bases for V and 7 bases for J; bases not matched to a gene: 8. This CDR3 region has 15 residues. CDR3 sequence (DNA): TGTGCCAGTAGTAGCCTACAGGGGGATGTTGAAAAACTGTTTTTT. Protein sequence: CASSSLQGDVEKLFF.

V gene TRBV5-4 combines with J gene TRBJ1-2; possible D gene TRBD1, 6 bases. The CDR3 has 14 amino acids. Between the trimmed V and J ends, which lost 5 bases and 0 bases, there was a span of 11 bases. From germline, CDR1 is SGHNT and CDR2 YYREEE (reference sequence). DNA of the CDR3: TGTGCCAGCAGTCCAGGGGCCTCTAACTATGGCTACACCTTC. This sequence encodes CASSPGASNYGYTF.

The V gene is TRBV7-2, the J gene TRBJ2-1; 7 bases agree with TRBD1. There are 17 residues in the CDR3. CDR1 is SGHTA, CDR2 FQGNSA, per germline. The junction had 12 bases not matched to a gene; V was cut back by 4 bases and J by 3 bases. The CDR3 reads CASSYRTGTFDYNEQFF. The CDR3 coding sequence is TGTGCCAGCAGCTACAGGACAGGCACCTTCGACTACAATGAGCAGTTCTTC.

V is TRBV18 and J is TRBJ1-1; D unresolved. V was trimmed by 3 bases and J by 7 bases, leaving 9 bases between them. This CDR3 has 12 residues. The germline gives CDR1 KGHSH, CDR2 LQKENI. The CDR3 here is CASSPPRREAFF. CDR3 sequence (DNA): TGTGCCAGCTCACCTCCGCGGCGTGAAGCTTTCTTT.

V and J are TRBV18 and TRBJ1-2; 8 positions agree with TRBD1. The ends lost 3 bases at V and 0 bases at J; junction bases unmatched: 3. The CDR3 spans 15 residues. Germline V gene data show CDR1 as KGHSH and CDR2 as LQKENI. CDR3 amino acids: CASSPTGGTNYGYTF. CDR3 bases: TGTGCCAGCTCACCTACAGGGGGAACTAACTATGGCTACACCTTC. Filled out from reference TRBV18 and TRBJ1-2, the complete variable domain reads NAGVMQNPRHLVRRRGQEARLRCSPMKGHSHVYWYRQLPEEGLKFMVYLQKENIIDESGMPKERFSAEFPKEGPSILRIQQVVRGDSAAYFCASSPTGGTNYGYTFGSGTRLTVV.

The chain recombines TRBV9 with TRBJ2-5; 10 nucleotides align to TRBD1. V shed 3 bases, J shed 4 bases, and the junction held 12 bases outside the gene matches. CDR1 is SGDLS, CDR2 YYNGEE, per germline. The CDR3 length is 17 residues. The CDR3 sequence is CASSARDRGLLGETQYF. CDR3 nucleotide sequence: TGTGCCAGCAGCGCGCGGGACAGGGGACTTCTGGGAGAGACCCAGTACTTC.

The V call is TRBV4-2, the J call TRBJ1-6; D gene uncertain. Trimming left V 0 bases short and J 8 bases short, with 8 bases between. CDR1 is LGHNA and CDR2 is YNFKEQ in the germline V gene. CDR3 length equals 14 residues. The CDR3 bases are TGTGCCAGCAGCCAAGACAAAGCGGATTCACCCCTCCACTTT. This encodes CASSQDKADSPLHF.